These 15 T cell receptor beta chains share one sample of origin, sequenced in a study of Ad26.COV2.S vaccination and SARS-CoV-2 variants. The sample's treatment: around 19 received Ad26.COV2.S at low or high dose, single or two shots; several received placebo; per-sample allocation not given. Vaccine and placebo recipients were sampled on day 63 after the first injection. Generated by immunoSEQ multiplex PCR, the TCRdb table keeps only in-frame clones and is missing some. The table has 400,000 to 450,000 clones, approximately 90% seen once. The material was peripheral blood, obtained in a trial of Ad26.COV2.S vaccine versus placebo. Every receptor here comes from a person aged 18-65 years who received the Ad26.COV2.S COVID-19 vaccine or a placebo.

J is TRBJ2-2 and V is TRBV28; D gene uncertain. Germline V lookup: CDR1 MDHEN, CDR2 SYDVKM. The CDR3 contains 13 residues. V shed 6 bases and J shed 4 bases, with 9 bases lying between them. The chain's CDR3 is CASRDRATGELFF. DNA for the CDR3: TGTGCCAGCAGGGACCGGGCCACCGGGGAGCTGTTTTTT.

The chain combines TRBV5-4 with TRBJ2-5, with 8 bases fitting TRBD1. V lost 1 base and J lost 5; bases outside the gene matches: 7. CDR1 and CDR2 (germline): SGHNT, YYREEE (reference sequence). CDR3 length: 15 residues. This chain's CDR3 is CASSLSSGGGETQYF. The CDR3, as DNA: TGTGCCAGCAGCTTGAGTTCAGGGGGCGGGGAGACCCAGTACTTC. Variable domain in full (rest from reference TRBV5-4 and TRBJ2-5): ETGVTQSPTHLIKTRGQQVTLRCSSQSGHNTVSWYQQALGQGPQFIFQYYREEENGRGNFPPRFSGLQFPNYSSELNVNALELDDSALYLCASSLSSGGGETQYFGPGTRLLVL.

The chain uses TRBV15 and TRBJ2-7, with D unclear. CDR3 size: 15 residues. Germline values: CDR1 LNHNV, CDR2 YYDKDF (reference sequence). V was clipped by 1 base and J by 7 bases, with 17 bases between them. In DNA, the CDR3 is TGTGCCACCAGCAGAGTCGTGGTCGTACCAGGTGAGCAGTACTTC. It translates to CATSRVVVVPGEQYF.

The chain combines TRBV3-1 (or the pseudogene TRBV3-2) with TRBJ1-6; no clear D. Germline values: CDR1 LGHDT, CDR2 YNNKEL (reference sequence). Trimming removed 7 bases from V and 7 bases from J, with 17 bases in between. This CDR3 is built from 15 residues. This CDR3 is CASTMTRNGNSPLHF. The CDR3 coding sequence is TGTGCCAGCACCATGACACGGAACGGGAATTCACCCCTCCACTTT.

The chain uses TRBV5-1 and TRBJ2-1; 8 bases match TRBD1. This CDR3 has 16 amino acids. Germline trimming cut 1 base from V and 5 bases from J; bases unmatched to any gene: 8. The germline V gene has CDR1 SGHRS and CDR2 YFSETQ. The CDR3 DNA is TGCGCCAGCAGCTTGACGACAGGGGCATGGCACAATGAGCAGTTCTTC. Its translation is CASSLTTGAWHNEQFF.

The chain links TRBV5-1 to TRBJ1-2, with no clear D. V lost 2 bases, J lost 2 bases, and 7 bases lay in between. This CDR3 region has 13 residues. Germline V gene sequence: CDR1 SGHRS, CDR2 YFSETQ. This CDR3 reads CASSLAANYGYTF. DNA for the CDR3: TGCGCCAGCAGCTTAGCAGCCAACTATGGCTACACCTTC.

J is TRBJ2-7 and V is TRBV5-1; D remains ambiguous. The CDR3 is made up of 15 amino acids. The germline V gene encodes CDR1 SGHRS and CDR2 YFSETQ. Trimming pared 0 bases from V and 1 base from J, leaving 11 bases between. CDR3 in DNA: TGCGCCAGCAGCTTGGGCCCGGACGGATCCTACGAGCAGTACTTC. Translated, it gives CASSLGPDGSYEQYF.

The rearrangement joins TRBV7-2 to TRBJ2-7; D possibly corresponds to TRBD2 (5 bases). V dropped 5 bases and J dropped 2 bases, with 16 bases sitting between them. The CDR3 spans 15 residues. Per the germline V gene, CDR1 is SGHTA and CDR2 is FQGNSA. The CDR3 reads CASSQAPTGTYEQYF. The CDR3 nucleotides read TGTGCCAGCAGCCAAGCCCCGACGGGAACCTACGAGCAGTACTTC.

This clone was counted once. The CDR3 region is CASTQDRANTGELFF. In DNA, the CDR3 is TGTGCCAGCACCCAGGACAGGGCGAACACCGGGGAGCTGTTTTTT. The chain recombines TRBV11-2 with TRBJ2-2, with 8 bases fitting TRBD1. V was clipped by 7 bases and J by 0 bases; unmatched bases: 4. Germline lookup yields CDR1 SGHAT and CDR2 FQNNGV. The CDR3 consists of 15 residues.

The chain is built from TRBV30 and TRBJ1-5; D not certain. CDR1 is GTSNPN, CDR2 SVGIG, per germline (reference sequence). V lost 3 bases, J lost 3 bases, and 9 bases lay in between. The CDR3 contains 13 residues. The CDR3 region has the DNA TGTGCCTGGAGGTCCGGGTTCAATCAGCCCCAGCATTTT. Translated: CAWRSGFNQPQHF.

Only one count was recorded for this clone. The chain has TRBV7-9 and TRBJ2-1; possible D gene TRBD2, 6 bases. Germline V gene data show CDR1 as SEHNR and CDR2 as FQNEAQ (reference sequence). There are 16 residues in the CDR3. V dropped 5 bases and J dropped 2 bases, with 16 bases sitting between them. CDR3 sequence: CASSGRWGVAYNEQFF. CDR3 in DNA: TGTGCCAGCAGCGGCCGCTGGGGGGTCGCCTACAATGAGCAGTTCTTC.

The rearrangement links TRBV10-2 to TRBJ2-3; 11 bases are a match to TRBD2. The junction had 6 bases not matched to a gene; V was cut back by 5 bases and J by 2 bases. The CDR3 totals 16 residues. Germline CDR1 reads WSHSY; CDR2 reads SAAADI. CDR3 in amino acids: CASSPLAGGVTDTQYF. CDR3 DNA: TGCGCCAGCAGTCCCTTAGCGGGAGGGGTCACAGATACGCAGTATTTT.

This clone turned up a few times. This sequence joins TRBV5-1 and TRBJ2-7; the D gene could be TRBD1 or TRBD2 (7 bases each). Between the trimmed V and J ends, which lost 3 bases and 5 bases, there was a span of 18 bases. Germline lookup yields CDR1 SGHRS and CDR2 YFSETQ. This CDR3 is built from 15 residues. The CDR3 DNA sequence: TGCGCCAGCAGCTACAGGGGAGGGTTGGCAGACGAGCAGTACTTC. Protein product: CASSYRGGLADEQYF.

V and J are TRBV7-2 and TRBJ2-2; 7 bases match TRBD2. Germline V CDR1 and CDR2: SGHTA, FQGNSA. The junction had 7 bases not matched to a gene; V was cut back by 4 bases and J by 5 bases. There are 15 residues in the CDR3. The CDR3 region has the DNA TGTGCCAGCAGCTCAACATACGGGGGGACCGGGGAGCTGTTTTTT. Its translation: CASSSTYGGTGELFF.

In its sample, this clone was seen once. This sequence joins TRBV9 and TRBJ2-3; either TRBD1 or TRBD2 may supply D (5 bases each). The germline V gene encodes CDR1 SGDLS and CDR2 YYNGEE. V lost 0 bases and J 1 base, leaving 9 bases between the germline ends. The CDR3 covers 15 residues. The CDR3 loop is CASSVGLGGTDTQYF. The CDR3 DNA follows: TGTGCCAGCAGCGTAGGGTTGGGGGGCACAGATACGCAGTATTTT.